The sequence of this T cell receptor (beta chain) was determined in a study of memory CD4+ T cells and cytomegalovirus serostatus (dated by TCRdb to about 2019). Describing the broader study: A total of about 33 healthy Belgian adults, of whom 9 were CMV seropositive and 24 were CMV seronegative, were included in the cohort. To replicate a published TCR-based CMV serostatus classifier, the researchers sequenced the CD4+ memory TCRbeta repertoires of a Belgian cohort whose cytomegalovirus serostatus was known.

Single viable CD3+CD4+CD8-CD45RO+ cells were sorted as memory CD4+ T cells on a FACSAria II. CMV serostatus was determined using a Roche Elecsys assay that detects serum IgG against CMV pp150, pp28, p38 and p52. After the samples were thawed, total CD4+ T cells were enriched through positive selection using CD4 magnetic microbeads. The samples came from a separate study whose specific focus was interrogating the CD4+ T cell memory repertoire. Following standard operating procedures, peripheral blood mononuclear cells were isolated and cryopreserved, while serum was kept at -80 degrees C. The staining relied on CD3-PerCP (BW264/56), CD4-APC (RPA-T4), CD45RO-PE (UCHT1) and CD8-Pacific Orange (3B5) antibodies, and Sytox blue was used to exclude non-viable cells. The Quick-DNA Microprep Kit was used to extract genomic DNA from the sorted cells. Amplification of TCRbeta DNA was done with the immunoSEQ hsTCRbeta kit, following the protocol from the manufacturer. TCRbeta libraries were sequenced on an Illumina MiSeq instrument. Per the source publication's procedure: Once out-of-frame sequences had been removed, approximately 2,000,000 distinct TCRbeta sequences were left, which works out to an average of around 67,000 per individual. Two values were used to score each individual: the count of 150 to 200 previously reported CMV-associated TCRbeta sequences and the total count of productive distinct TCRbeta sequences. A beta-binomial model was reimplemented in Python, and random forests from scikit-learn, run with default parameters, were trained on data from the US cohort. Classifier performance on the Belgian cohort was reported as the median AUC with percentile confidence intervals calculated over 10,000 bootstrap iterations. TCRdb mirrors the immuneACCESS table, restricted to in-frame sequences. Some clones are absent from its copies; in checked studies, under half trace to an unresolved V gene, and the reason for the others is unknown. V, J and clone size were drawn from that table, and D and trimming were deduced from the DNA. The sample yields about 44,000 clones; around 80% were counted once. The ten largest make up 0.9% to 1.2% of the sample.

Between the V and J ends, shortened by 5 bases and 7 bases respectively, the junction contains 12 bases. The CDR3, cysteine through phenylalanine, is 13 amino acids long. Only CDR3 DNA remains: 39 bases, in frame from the first base. CDR1 SEHNR and CDR2 FQNEAQ were looked up in the germline V gene (reference sequence). The research as a whole found: On the Belgian cohort, the classifier based on the original framework reached a median bootstrapped AUC of approximately 0.95, with a 95% CI of 0.76-1.00. Of roughly 170 previously reported CMV-associated TCRbeta sequences, about 62 appeared in the CD4+ memory repertoires, each in one to five individuals. For CMV serostatus prediction, a median bootstrapped AUC of 0.95 was reached with the original framework, and a median bootstrapped AUC of roughly 0.89 was reached with a US-trained random forest. Only CD4+CD45RO+ memory cells were sequenced, in contrast to the original study, which included naive and memory CD4+ and CD8+ populations. Results were interpreted as suggesting that the CMV-associated TCR signature is largely present in the CD4+ memory repertoire.

About this clone: Its cognate antigen has yet to be identified. Base qualities are not at hand, and no much larger clone is one base apart.

The receptor's source is an adult in good health and CMV-seronegative. The rearranged chain carries TRBV7-9 and TRBJ1-3, with the D segment identity uncertain. The sample consisted of memory CD4+ T cells from blood. This receptor has the CDR3 CASSRYGRNTIYF. The nucleotide sequence reads TGTGCCAGCAGCCGTTACGGAAGGAACACCATATATTTT.